A single TCR beta chain is shown here with its context. The target antigen is unknown. The sample belongs to a study of shared clonotypes between healthy human individuals. For the study at large: CD4 naive and CD4 memory each took three plates per donor, while CD8 naive took two and CD8 memory one.

Germline CDR1 reads MDHEN; CDR2 reads SYDVKM. CDR3 size: 17 residues. V shed 3 bases and J 7 bases; nucleotides not matched to a gene: 9. It was CD45RO-negative cells, positively selected for CCR7, that made up naive CD8 cells, with terminally differentiated effector memory CD45RA+ cells excluded. Regarding the study as a whole: Larger estimated richness was generally recorded for naive subsets relative to memory subsets. About 5% of naive CD4 clonotypes were shared across a few donors.

Profiling relied on immunoSEQ multiplex PCR, and the TCRdb table lists in-frame clones only, not all of them. This sample has 550,000 to 750,000 clones; 95% occur once, and the top ten carry 0.11%. The J gene is TRBJ2-3, the V gene TRBV28, with 14 bases that match TRBD2. The sequencing sample was made of naive CD8+ T cells sorted from blood. The origin of this receptor is a woman aged 30 to 39 in good health. The CDR3 loop is CASSFPRLAGGPNTQYF. CDR3 coding DNA: TGTGCCAGCAGTTTCCCTAGACTAGCGGGAGGGCCGAATACGCAGTATTTT.